These 7 T cell receptor beta chains were sequenced from one sample in a study of T cell responses to AZD1222 COVID-19 vaccine. Some clones are missing from TCRdb's copy, which holds only in-frame ones; the method was immunoSEQ multiplex PCR. The data show about 86,000 clones, about nine tenths seen once. The sequenced sample was peripheral blood, obtained on day 0 of AZD1222 vaccination. These receptors were obtained from an adult in good health.

The count of this clone is one. The CDR3 region is CASSHGKETQYF. The CDR3 DNA follows: TGTGCCAGCAGTCATGGGAAAGAGACCCAGTACTTC. V is TRBV6-2 or TRBV6-3 and J is TRBJ2-5; unclear D gene. V was trimmed by 5 bases and J by 3 bases, leaving 7 bases between them. Germline values: CDR1 MNHEY, CDR2 SVGEGT. The CDR3 is 12 amino acids.

This rearrangement joins TRBV30 to TRBJ2-7; no clear D. The CDR3 runs 12 residues. V was pared by 2 bases and J by 3 bases, with 8 bases between. The germline gives CDR1 GTSNPN, CDR2 SVGIG (reference sequence). CDR3 nucleotides: TGTGCCTGGAGTATGGACCACTACGAGCAGTACTTC. Protein: CAWSMDHYEQYF. Complete variable domain (other parts from reference TRBV30 and TRBJ2-7): SQTIHQWPATLVQPVGSPLSLECTVEGTSNPNLYWYRQAAGRGLQLLFYSVGIGQISSEVPQNLSASRPQDRQFILSSKKLLLSDSGFYLCAWSMDHYEQYFGPGTRLTVT.

This clone has just a few counts. The chain recombines TRBV30 with TRBJ1-6; unclear D gene. The CDR3 runs to 14 residues. The V end lost 0 bases, the J end lost 7 bases, and 10 bases lay between the germline ends. Germline CDR1 reads GTSNPN; CDR2 reads SVGIG (reference sequence). The CDR3 spells CAWSVGSRNSPLHF. In DNA form, the CDR3 reads TGTGCCTGGAGTGTGGGGTCGAGGAATTCACCCCTCCACTTT. Full variable domain (outside the CDR3, taken from reference TRBV30 and TRBJ1-6): SQTIHQWPATLVQPVGSPLSLECTVEGTSNPNLYWYRQAAGRGLQLLFYSVGIGQISSEVPQNLSASRPQDRQFILSSKKLLLSDSGFYLCAWSVGSRNSPLHFGNGTRLTVT.

The chain links TRBV2 to TRBJ2-1; 11 bases line up with TRBD2. This CDR3 contains 14 residues. With V trimmed by 9 bases and J by 5 bases, 6 bases remained unmatched. The V gene's germline CDR1 is SNHLY and CDR2 FYNNEI. In DNA form, the CDR3 reads TGTGCCAGGCGACTAGCGGGACAGAACAATGAGCAGTTCTTC. Translating gives CARRLAGQNNEQFF.

The chain couples TRBV10-3 to TRBJ1-6; D is unresolved. CDR3 length equals 13 residues. The germline V and J ends were trimmed by 3 bases and 5 bases, with 5 bases remaining between them. Germline V lookup: CDR1 ENHRY, CDR2 SYGVKD. CDR3 protein: CAISDLNNSPLHF. The DNA for the CDR3 is TGTGCCATCAGTGACCTAAATAATTCACCCCTCCACTTT.

V is TRBV6-5 and J is TRBJ1-4; D not resolved. CDR1 and CDR2 (germline): MNHEY, SVGAGI. V lost 7 bases, J lost 0 bases, and 6 bases lay in between. The CDR3 length is 13 residues. The CDR3 DNA reads as TGTGCCAGCACAGCTGCAACTAATGAAAAACTGTTTTTT. Its protein product is CASTAATNEKLFF.

The V and J genes are TRBV18 and TRBJ2-2, with TRBD2 identical over 8 bases. CDR1 KGHSH and CDR2 LQKENI come from the germline V gene. Unmatched junction bases numbered 10, after V lost 2 bases and J lost 2 bases. The CDR3 runs 18 residues. CDR3 amino acids: CASSPRGSGGLNTGELFF. The CDR3 DNA sequence: TGTGCCAGCTCACCAAGGGGAAGCGGGGGCCTTAACACCGGGGAGCTGTTTTTT.